This entry concerns a single T cell receptor beta chain. The antigen is not known. These data come from a study of T-cell reconstitution after alpha-beta-depleted transplantation in children. The TCRbeta library incorporated unique molecular identifiers. Via MiXCR, TCRdb re-called the PCR reads, giving one row per CDR3 protein. In the table there are over 100,000 distinct CDR3 sequences, 4.5% to 7.5% of which are singletons. The CDR3 loop spans 14 amino acids. The V gene lost 5 bases and the J gene lost 7 bases, with 17 bases spanning the gap. In germline, CDR1 is LGHDT, CDR2 YNNKEL (reference sequence). Study-wide results and limits: Approximately two months post-transplant, alpha-beta T cells reportedly originated from several hundred expanded graft clones. Fresh T-cell production supplied most of the T-cell counts and diversity seen one year after transplant.

This rearrangement joins TRBV3-1 to TRBJ1-1; D unclear. The sample was PBMCs, mostly from graft donor cells, taken 60 days after TCRalphabeta/CD19-depleted stem cell transplant. The TCR sequence derives from a female patient between 2 and 15 years old who had a stem cell transplant for Fanconi anemia, so the T cells may come from the graft donor. Here the CDR3 reads CASSYAVERNEAFF. The CDR3, as DNA: TGTGCCAGCAGCTATGCAGTTGAAAGAAATGAAGCTTTCTTT.